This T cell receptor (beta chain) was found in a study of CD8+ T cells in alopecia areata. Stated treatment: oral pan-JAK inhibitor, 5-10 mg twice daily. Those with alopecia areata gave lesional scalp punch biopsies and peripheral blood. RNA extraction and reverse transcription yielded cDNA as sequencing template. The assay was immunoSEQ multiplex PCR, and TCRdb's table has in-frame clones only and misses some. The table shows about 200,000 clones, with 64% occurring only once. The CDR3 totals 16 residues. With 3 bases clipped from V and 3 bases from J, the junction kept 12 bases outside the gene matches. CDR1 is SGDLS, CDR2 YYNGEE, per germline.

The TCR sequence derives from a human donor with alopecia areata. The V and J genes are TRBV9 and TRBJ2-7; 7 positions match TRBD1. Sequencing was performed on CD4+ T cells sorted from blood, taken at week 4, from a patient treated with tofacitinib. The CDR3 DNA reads TGTGCCAGCAGCGCCCGGGACGGGACAGCGATCTACGAGCAGTACTTC. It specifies CASSARDGTAIYEQYF.